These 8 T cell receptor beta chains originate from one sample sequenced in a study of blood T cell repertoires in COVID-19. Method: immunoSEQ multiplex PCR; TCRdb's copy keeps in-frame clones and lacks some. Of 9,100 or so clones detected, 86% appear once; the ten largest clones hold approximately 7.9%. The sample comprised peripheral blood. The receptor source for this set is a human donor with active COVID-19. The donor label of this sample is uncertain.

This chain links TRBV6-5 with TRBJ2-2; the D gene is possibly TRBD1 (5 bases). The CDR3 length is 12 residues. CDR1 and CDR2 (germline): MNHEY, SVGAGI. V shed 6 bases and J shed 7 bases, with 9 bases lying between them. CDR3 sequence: CASSQGFGELFF. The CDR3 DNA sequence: TGTGCCAGCAGCCAGGGTTTCGGGGAGCTGTTTTTT.

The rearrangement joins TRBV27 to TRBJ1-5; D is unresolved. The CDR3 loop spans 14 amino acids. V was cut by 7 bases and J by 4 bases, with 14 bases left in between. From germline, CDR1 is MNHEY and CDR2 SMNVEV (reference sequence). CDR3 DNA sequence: TGTGCCAGCAACCCCTCGGGTAGGAATCAGCCCCAGCATTTT. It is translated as CASNPSGRNQPQHF.

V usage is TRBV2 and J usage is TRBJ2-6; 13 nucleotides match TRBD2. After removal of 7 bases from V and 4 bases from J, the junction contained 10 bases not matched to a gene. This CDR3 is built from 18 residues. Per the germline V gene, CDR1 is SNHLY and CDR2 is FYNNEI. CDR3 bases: TGTGCCAGCACGCGACTAGCGGGGGGTCCCGAGGGGGCCAACGTCCTGACTTTC. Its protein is CASTRLAGGPEGANVLTF.

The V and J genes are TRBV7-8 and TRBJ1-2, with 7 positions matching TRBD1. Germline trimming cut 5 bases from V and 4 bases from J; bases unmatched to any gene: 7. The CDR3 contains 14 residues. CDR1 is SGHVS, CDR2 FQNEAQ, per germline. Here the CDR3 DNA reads TGTGCCAGCAGCCGCCGGGACAGATCCTATGGCTACACCTTC. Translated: CASSRRDRSYGYTF.

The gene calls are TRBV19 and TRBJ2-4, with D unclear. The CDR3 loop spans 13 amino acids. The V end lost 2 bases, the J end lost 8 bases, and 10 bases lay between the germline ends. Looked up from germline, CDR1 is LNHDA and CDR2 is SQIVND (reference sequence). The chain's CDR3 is CASSIRSSDIQYF. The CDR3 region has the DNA TGTGCCAGTAGTATAAGGAGCAGCGACATTCAGTACTTC.

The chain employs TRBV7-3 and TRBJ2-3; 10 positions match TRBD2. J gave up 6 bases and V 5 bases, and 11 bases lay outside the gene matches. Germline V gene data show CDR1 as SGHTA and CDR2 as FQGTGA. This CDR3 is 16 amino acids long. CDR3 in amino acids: CASSPSGGALVDTQYF. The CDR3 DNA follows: TGTGCCAGCAGCCCCAGCGGGGGGGCCCTGGTTGATACGCAGTATTTT.

CDR3 coding DNA: TGTGCCAGTAGTATTCCTGGGCATAATTCACCCCTCCACTTT. Translation gives CASSIPGHNSPLHF. The gene calls are TRBV19 and TRBJ1-6; no clear D gene. CDR1 LNHDA and CDR2 SQIVND come from the germline V gene (reference sequence). This CDR3 has 14 residues. Trimming stripped 3 bases from V and 5 bases from J, with 8 bases between.

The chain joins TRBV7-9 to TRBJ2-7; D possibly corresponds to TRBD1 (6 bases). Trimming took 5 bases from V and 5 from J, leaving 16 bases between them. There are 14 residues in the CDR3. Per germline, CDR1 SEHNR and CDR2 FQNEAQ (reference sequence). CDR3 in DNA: TGTGCCAGCAGCCCAGTTACAGGGTTCCACGAGCAGTACTTC. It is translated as CASSPVTGFHEQYF.